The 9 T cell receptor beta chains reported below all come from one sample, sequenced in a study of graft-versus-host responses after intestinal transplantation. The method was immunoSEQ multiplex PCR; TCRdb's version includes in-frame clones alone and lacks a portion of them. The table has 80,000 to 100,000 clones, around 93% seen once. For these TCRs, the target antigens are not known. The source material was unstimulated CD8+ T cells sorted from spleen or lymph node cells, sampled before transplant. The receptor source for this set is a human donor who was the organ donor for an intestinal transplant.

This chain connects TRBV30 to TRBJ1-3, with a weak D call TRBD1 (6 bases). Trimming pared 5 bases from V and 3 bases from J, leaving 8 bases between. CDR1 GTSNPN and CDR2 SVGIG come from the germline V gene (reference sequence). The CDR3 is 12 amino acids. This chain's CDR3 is CAWGDNGNTIYF. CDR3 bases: TGTGCCTGGGGGGACAATGGAAACACCATATATTTT.

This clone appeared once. The CDR3 nucleotides are TGTGCCAGCAGTGAAGTAGCGGGAGTGGGTTCCTACGAGCAGTACTTC. This codes for CASSEVAGVGSYEQYF. The genes are TRBV2 and TRBJ2-7; 9 nucleotides line up with TRBD2. This CDR3 spans 16 amino acids. Per germline, CDR1 SNHLY and CDR2 FYNNEI. V shed 1 base, J shed 1 base, and the junction held 5 bases outside the gene matches.

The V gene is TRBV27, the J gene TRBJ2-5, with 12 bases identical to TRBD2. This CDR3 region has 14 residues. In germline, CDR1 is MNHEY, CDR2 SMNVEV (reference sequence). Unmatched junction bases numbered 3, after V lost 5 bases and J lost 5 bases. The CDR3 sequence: CASSPTSGSETQYF. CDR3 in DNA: TGTGCCAGCAGTCCGACTAGCGGGAGTGAGACCCAGTACTTC.

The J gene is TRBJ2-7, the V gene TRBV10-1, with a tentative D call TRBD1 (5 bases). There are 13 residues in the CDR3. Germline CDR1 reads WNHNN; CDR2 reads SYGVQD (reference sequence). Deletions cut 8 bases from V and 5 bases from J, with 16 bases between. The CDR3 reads CASGGQGRNEQYF. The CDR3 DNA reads TGCGCCAGCGGTGGGCAGGGTAGAAACGAGCAGTACTTC.

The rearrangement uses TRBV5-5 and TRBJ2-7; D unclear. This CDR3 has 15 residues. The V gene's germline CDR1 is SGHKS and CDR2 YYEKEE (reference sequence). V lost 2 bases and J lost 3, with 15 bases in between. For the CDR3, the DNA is TGTGCCAGCAGCTTAATGGGTGACACTCTCTACGAGCAGTACTTC. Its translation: CASSLMGDTLYEQYF. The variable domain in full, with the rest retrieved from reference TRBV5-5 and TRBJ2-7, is DAGVTQSPTHLIKTRGQQVTLRCSPISGHKSVSWYQQVLGQGPQFIFQYYEKEERGRGNFPDRFSARQFPNYSSELNVNALLLGDSALYLCASSLMGDTLYEQYFGPGTRLTVT.

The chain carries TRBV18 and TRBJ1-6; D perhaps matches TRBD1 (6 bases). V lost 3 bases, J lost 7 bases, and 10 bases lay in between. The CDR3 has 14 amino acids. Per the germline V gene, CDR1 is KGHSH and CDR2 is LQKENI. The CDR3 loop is CASSPDRQNSPLHF. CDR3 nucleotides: TGTGCCAGCTCACCGGACAGACAGAATTCACCCCTCCACTTT.

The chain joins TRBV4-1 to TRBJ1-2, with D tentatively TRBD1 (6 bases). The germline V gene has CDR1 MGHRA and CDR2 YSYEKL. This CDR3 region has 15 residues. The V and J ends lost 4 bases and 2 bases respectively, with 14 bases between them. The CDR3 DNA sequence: TGCGCCAGCAGCCGTTGGGAGGGGGTGAACTATGGCTACACCTTC. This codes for CASSRWEGVNYGYTF.

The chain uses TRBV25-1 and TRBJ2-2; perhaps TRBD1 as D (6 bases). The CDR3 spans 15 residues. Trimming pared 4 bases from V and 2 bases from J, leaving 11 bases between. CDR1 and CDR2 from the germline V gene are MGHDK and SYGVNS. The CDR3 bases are TGTGCCAGCAGTGGTATAGGGACAAACACCGGGGAGCTGTTTTTT. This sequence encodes CASSGIGTNTGELFF.

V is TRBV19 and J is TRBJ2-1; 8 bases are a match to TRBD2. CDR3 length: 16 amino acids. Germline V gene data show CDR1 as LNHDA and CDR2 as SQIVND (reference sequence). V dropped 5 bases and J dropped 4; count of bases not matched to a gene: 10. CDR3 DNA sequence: TGTGCCAGTAGTCAGGTCGTAGCGGGACTGTACAATGAGCAGTTCTTC. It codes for CASSQVVAGLYNEQFF.